This passage covers 13 T cell receptor beta chains from one sample sequenced in a study of cytomegalovirus exposure and HLA in healthy donors. 60 Vbeta and 13 Jbeta primers were used in PCR. The data were produced by immunoSEQ multiplex PCR, yet TCRdb's version contains in-frame clones alone and is incomplete. Altogether some 130,000 clones are present, 60% to 85% being singletons, with the ten largest covering approximately 1.8%. Sequenced material: PBMCs. These receptors were obtained from a female donor in good health and CMV-seropositive.

As DNA, the CDR3 is TGTGCCAGCAGCTTAACCGGGAGGCCCCAAGAGACCCAGTACTTC. Its protein is CASSLTGRPQETQYF. The chain links TRBV7-9 to TRBJ2-5, with 7 bases matching TRBD2. V lost 2 bases, J lost 1 base, and 4 bases stayed unmatched. Germline CDR1 SEHNR, CDR2 FQNEAQ (reference sequence). CDR3 length equals 15 residues.

The chain is built from TRBV27 and TRBJ2-1; unclear D gene. V was clipped by 6 bases and J by 7 bases, with 7 bases between them. From germline, CDR1 is MNHEY and CDR2 SMNVEV (reference sequence). The CDR3 is 11 amino acids. DNA for the CDR3: TGTGCCAGCAGCCGACTTAATGAGCAGTTCTTC. Its translation is CASSRLNEQFF.

V and J are TRBV5-1 and TRBJ2-2; no clear D gene. This CDR3 is 15 amino acids long. CDR1 SGHRS and CDR2 YFSETQ come from the germline V gene. The V end lost 0 bases, the J end lost 1 base, and 7 bases lay between the germline ends. The CDR3 here is CASSLARKNTGELFF. The CDR3 coding sequence is TGCGCCAGCAGCTTGGCTAGAAAGAACACCGGGGAGCTGTTTTTT.

This clone occurred once. The chain combines TRBV4-1 with TRBJ2-7; maybe TRBD1 (5 bases). The CDR3 totals 15 residues. V lost 4 bases and J 2 bases, leaving 15 bases between the germline ends. CDR1 and CDR2 (germline): MGHRA, YSYEKL. The CDR3 here is CASSPFGRAPYEQYF. The CDR3 nucleotides read TGCGCCAGCAGCCCCTTCGGCAGGGCCCCCTACGAGCAGTACTTC.

The J gene is TRBJ1-1, the V gene TRBV7-2, with 7 bases matching TRBD1. There are 13 residues in the CDR3. Looked up from germline, CDR1 is SGHTA and CDR2 is FQGNSA. Trimming at V came to 5 bases and at J to 1 base, leaving 1 base not matched to a gene. CDR3 sequence reads: CASSNRGNTEAFF. CDR3 bases: TGTGCCAGCAGCAACAGGGGGAACACTGAAGCTTTCTTT. Variable domain in full (rest from reference TRBV7-2 and TRBJ1-1): GAGVSQSPSNKVTEKGKDVELRCDPISGHTALYWYRQSLGQGLEFLIYFQGNSAPDKSGLPSDRFSAERTGGSVSTLTIQRTQQEDSAVYLCASSNRGNTEAFFGQGTRLTVV.

V usage is TRBV29-1 and J usage is TRBJ1-1; maybe TRBD1 (5 bases). Germline CDR1 and CDR2: SQVTM and ANQGSEA. V lost 3 bases to trimming and J lost 6 bases, with 17 bases between them. The CDR3 has 14 amino acids. CDR3 DNA: TGCAGCGTTGATTCGGTGGAAGGGGCGGCTGAAGCTTTCTTT. This sequence encodes CSVDSVEGAAEAFF. Looking up the rest from reference TRBV29-1 and TRBJ1-1 gives the full variable domain: SAVISQKPSRDICQRGTSLTIQCQVDSQVTMMFWYRQQPGQSLTLIATANQGSEATYESGFVIDKFPISRPNLTFSTLTVSNMSPEDSSIYLCSVDSVEGAAEAFFGQGTRLTVV.

In its sample, this clone was seen a few times. The CDR3 DNA reads TGTGCCAGCAGCCAAGGCTCAGGGCTAGCGGAGTACAATGAGCAGTTCTTC. Residues: CASSQGSGLAEYNEQFF. V gene TRBV4-2 combines with J gene TRBJ2-1; TRBD2 aligns across 7 bases. After removal of 1 base from V and 4 bases from J, the junction contained 10 bases not matched to a gene. The CDR3 is 17 residues long. Germline values: CDR1 LGHNA, CDR2 YNFKEQ.

The J gene is TRBJ1-1, the V gene TRBV30, with TRBD1 matching over 7 bases. The trim removed 3 bases at V and 6 bases at J, leaving 7 bases unmatched. The CDR3 is 13 residues long. Per the germline V gene, CDR1 is GTSNPN and CDR2 is SVGIG (reference sequence). CDR3 DNA: TGTGCCTGGAGACGGGACAGACCTCCTGAAGCTTTCTTT. It translates to CAWRRDRPPEAFF. The full variable domain, completed using reference TRBV30 and TRBJ1-1, is SQTIHQWPATLVQPVGSPLSLECTVEGTSNPNLYWYRQAAGRGLQLLFYSVGIGQISSEVPQNLSASRPQDRQFILSSKKLLLSDSGFYLCAWRRDRPPEAFFGQGTRLTVV.

This clone was counted a few times. The chain links TRBV12-2 to TRBJ2-1; the table's D gene call, TRBD2, was not cross checked with the DNA. TRBV12-2 is given as a pseudogene. This CDR3 comprises 17 residues. The CDR3, as DNA: TGTGCAAGTCGCTCGAGACACGGGACTTCCCCCTACAATGAGCAGTTCTTC. Protein sequence: CASRSRHGTSPYNEQFF.

The rearrangement joins TRBV6-4 to TRBJ2-3; 7 bases map to TRBD2. The CDR3 spans 19 residues. Germline trimming cut 7 bases from V and 1 base from J; bases unmatched to any gene: 20. In germline, CDR1 is MRHNA, CDR2 SNTAGT. The CDR3 loop is CASTSSSGEGRWGTDTQYF. DNA of the CDR3: TGTGCCAGCACCTCCTCGTCCGGGGAGGGGCGATGGGGCACAGATACGCAGTATTTT.

As concerns this clone: The junction differs from germline at one of its ends, possibly a read error. The sample has other DNA sequences that encode this CDR3 too. The genes are TRBV11-2 and TRBJ1-1; D gene uncertain. Germline V gene data show CDR1 as SGHAT and CDR2 as FQNNGV. The CDR3 runs 13 residues. CDR3 amino acids: CASSTNMNTEAFF. CDR3 DNA sequence: TGTGCCAGCAGCACTAATATGAACACTGAAGCTTTCTTC.

The chain recombines TRBV10-3 with TRBJ2-3; 10 bases match TRBD2. The CDR3 totals 15 residues. Germline-derived CDR1 and CDR2 are ENHRY and SYGVKD. J was trimmed by 6 bases and V by 6 bases; bases with no gene match: 9. The CDR3 sequence is CAIRASGGLSDTQYF. The CDR3 DNA reads as TGTGCCATCAGGGCTAGCGGGGGCCTCTCGGATACGCAGTATTTT.

This clone was seen just once. The rearrangement links TRBV6-6 to TRBJ1-3; D remains unclear. Germline assignment: CDR1 MNHNY and CDR2 SVGAGI (reference sequence). Trimming shortened V by 10 bases and J by 8 bases, and 9 bases separated the two germline ends. The CDR3 covers 10 residues. CDR3: CATAVDTIYF. Written as DNA, the CDR3 is TGTGCCACCGCGGTAGACACCATATATTTT.